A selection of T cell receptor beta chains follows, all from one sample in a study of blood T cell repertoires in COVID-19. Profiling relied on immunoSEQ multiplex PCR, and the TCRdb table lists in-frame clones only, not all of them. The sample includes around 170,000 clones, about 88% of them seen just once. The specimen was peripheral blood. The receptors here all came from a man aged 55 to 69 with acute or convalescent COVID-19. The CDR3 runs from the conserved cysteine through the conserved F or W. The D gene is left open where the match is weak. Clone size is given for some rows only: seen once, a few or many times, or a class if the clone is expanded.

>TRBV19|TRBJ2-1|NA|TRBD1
CASSIGQGANNEQFF
TGTGCCAGTAGTATAGGACAGGGGGCAAACAATGAGCAGTTCTTC
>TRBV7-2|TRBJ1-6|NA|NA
CASSLVPPGLDSPLHF
TGTGCCAGCAGCTTAGTTCCACCAGGGTTGGATTCACCCCTCCACTTT
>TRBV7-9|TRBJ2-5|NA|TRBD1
CASSIRQGGETQYF
TGTGCCAGCAGCATACGACAGGGTGGGGAGACCCAGTACTTC
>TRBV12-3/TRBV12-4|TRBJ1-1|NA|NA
CASSPRRGTEAFF
TGTGCCAGCAGCCCCAGAAGGGGTACTGAAGCTTTCTTT
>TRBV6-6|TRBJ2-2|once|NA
CASSYIGANTGELFF
TGTGCCAGCAGTTACATAGGGGCTAACACCGGGGAGCTGTTTTTT
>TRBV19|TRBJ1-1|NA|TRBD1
CASSPKTGGNTEAFF
TGTGCCAGTAGTCCCAAGACAGGGGGCAACACTGAAGCTTTCTTT
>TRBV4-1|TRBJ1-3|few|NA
CASSQLRTAGSGNTIYF
TGCGCCAGCAGCCAACTTCGGACAGCCGGCTCTGGAAACACCATATATTTT
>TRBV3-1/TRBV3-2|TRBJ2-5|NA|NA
CASSQGGTETQYF
TGTGCCAGCAGCCAAGGGGGCACAGAGACCCAGTACTTC
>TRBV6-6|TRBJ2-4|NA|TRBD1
CASRAGTGVAKNIQYF
TGTGCCAGCAGAGCTGGGACAGGGGTAGCCAAAAACATTCAGTACTTC
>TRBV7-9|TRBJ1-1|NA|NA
CASSLARATEAFF
TGTGCCAGCAGCTTAGCCAGGGCCACTGAAGCTTTCTTT
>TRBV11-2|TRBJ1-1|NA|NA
CASIKKGTGPTEAFF
TGTGCCAGCATCAAAAAGGGGACTGGGCCGACTGAAGCTTTCTTT
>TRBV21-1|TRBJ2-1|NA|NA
CASSKLGQAEPSYNEQFF
TGTGCCAGCAGCAAACTGGGACAGGCGGAACCCTCCTACAATGAGCAGTTCTTC
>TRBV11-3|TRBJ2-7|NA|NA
CASSQLVAYEQYF
TGTGCCAGCAGTCAACTAGTCGCCTACGAGCAGTACTTC
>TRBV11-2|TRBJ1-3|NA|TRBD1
CASSLNRGSGNTIYF
TGTGCCAGCAGCTTAAACAGGGGATCTGGAAACACCATATATTTT
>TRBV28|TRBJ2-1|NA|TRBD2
CASRPGLAGNNEQFF
TGTGCCAGCAGGCCGGGACTAGCGGGAAACAATGAGCAGTTCTTC
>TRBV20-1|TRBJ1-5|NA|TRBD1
CSASGTGRRNQPQHF
TGCAGTGCTAGTGGGACAGGAAGACGCAATCAGCCCCAGCATTTT
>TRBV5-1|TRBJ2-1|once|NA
CASRPDSYNEQFF
TGCGCCAGCAGGCCGGACAGTTACAATGAGCAGTTCTTC
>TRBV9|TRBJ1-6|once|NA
CASSVRLNSPLHF
TGTGCCAGCAGCGTGCGGCTTAATTCACCCCTCCACTTT
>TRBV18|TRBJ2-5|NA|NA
CASSPPTGPETQYF
TGTGCCAGCTCACCACCCACAGGGCCGGAGACCCAGTACTTC
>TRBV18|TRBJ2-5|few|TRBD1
CASSPRTGQETQYF
TGTGCCAGCTCACCCCGGACAGGTCAAGAGACCCAGTACTTC
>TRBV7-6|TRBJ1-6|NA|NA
CASSSHTGFRDNSPLHF
TGTGCCAGCAGCAGCCATACAGGGTTTAGGGATAATTCACCCCTCCACTTT
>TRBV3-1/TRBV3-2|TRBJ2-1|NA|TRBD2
CASSQEGGRSSYNEQFF
TGTGCCAGCAGCCAAGAGGGAGGGCGGAGCTCCTACAATGAGCAGTTCTTC
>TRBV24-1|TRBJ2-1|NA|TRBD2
CATSDRRASGNYNEQFF
TGTGCCACCAGTGACCGCAGGGCTAGCGGGAATTACAATGAGCAGTTCTTC
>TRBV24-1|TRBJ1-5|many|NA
CATSDLGANQPQHF
TGTGCCACCAGTGATTTGGGGGCGAATCAGCCCCAGCATTTT
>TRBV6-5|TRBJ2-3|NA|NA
CASSYSAGNPADTQYF
TGTGCCAGCAGTTACTCAGCAGGGAACCCCGCAGATACGCAGTATTTT
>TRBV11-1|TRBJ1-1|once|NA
CASSLAYSTEAFF
TGTGCCAGCAGCTTAGCGTACAGCACTGAAGCTTTCTTT
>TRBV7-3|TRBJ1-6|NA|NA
CASSLNRENSPLHF
TGTGCCAGCAGCTTAAACAGGGAGAATTCACCCCTCCACTTT
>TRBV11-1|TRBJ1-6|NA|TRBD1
CASSPGTANSPLHF
TGTGCCAGCAGCCCAGGGACAGCCAATTCACCCCTCCACTTT
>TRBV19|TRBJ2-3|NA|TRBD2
CASSHTGGNTQYF
TGTGCCAGTAGTCACACGGGGGGGAATACGCAGTATTTT
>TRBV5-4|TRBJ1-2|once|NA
CASSSPGAGVNYGYTF
TGTGCCAGCAGCTCCCCAGGGGCCGGGGTAAACTATGGCTACACCTTC
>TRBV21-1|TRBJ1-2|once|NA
CASSKERRGRNFSEGYTF
TGTGCCAGCAGCAAAGAGCGGCGGGGGAGAAACTTCTCGGAGGGCTACACCTTC
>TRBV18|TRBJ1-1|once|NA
CASSVVYTEAFF
TGTGCCAGCTCAGTCGTATACACTGAAGCTTTCTTT
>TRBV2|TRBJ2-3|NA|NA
CASSEIGVADTQYF
TGTGCCAGCAGTGAAATCGGGGTCGCAGATACGCAGTATTTT
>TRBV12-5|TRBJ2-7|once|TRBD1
CASGFLGQGGTQIYEQYF
TGTGCTAGTGGTTTTCTGGGACAGGGGGGAACACAGATCTACGAGCAGTACTTC
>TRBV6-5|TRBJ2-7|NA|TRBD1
CASASGTGLREQYF
TGTGCCAGCGCCTCCGGGACAGGATTGAGAGAGCAGTACTTC
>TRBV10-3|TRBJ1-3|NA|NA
CAISRTASGNTIYF
TGTGCCATCAGTCGCACAGCATCTGGAAACACCATATATTTT
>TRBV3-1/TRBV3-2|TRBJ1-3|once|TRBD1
CASSLQGAGNTIYF
TGTGCCAGCAGCCTACAGGGGGCTGGAAACACCATATATTTT
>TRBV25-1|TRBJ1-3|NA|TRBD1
CASSGTTGVGNTIYF
TGTGCCAGCAGTGGGACGACAGGGGTTGGAAACACCATATATTTT
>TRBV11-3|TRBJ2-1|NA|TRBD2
CASSGTSGYNEQFF
TGTGCCAGCAGCGGGACTAGCGGCTACAATGAGCAGTTCTTC
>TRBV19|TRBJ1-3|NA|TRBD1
CASGDRAGNTIYF
TGTGCCAGCGGGGACAGGGCTGGAAACACCATATATTTT
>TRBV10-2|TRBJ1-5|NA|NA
CASSDRGGGNQPQHF
TGCGCCAGCAGTGATAGGGGGGGTGGCAATCAGCCCCAGCATTTT
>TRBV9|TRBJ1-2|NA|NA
CASSVASGARGYTF
TGTGCCAGCAGCGTAGCAAGCGGGGCCAGGGGCTACACCTTC
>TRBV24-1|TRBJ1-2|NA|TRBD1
CATSDAWGTGNLGYGYTF
TGTGCCACCAGTGATGCCTGGGGGACAGGGAATCTCGGGTATGGCTACACCTTC
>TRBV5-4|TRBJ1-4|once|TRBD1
CASSTGTGGSEKLFF
TGTGCCAGCAGCACCGGGACAGGGGGTTCTGAAAAACTGTTTTTT
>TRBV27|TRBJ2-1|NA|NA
CASSFVQRDNEQFF
TGTGCCAGCAGTTTTGTTCAGCGAGACAATGAGCAGTTCTTC
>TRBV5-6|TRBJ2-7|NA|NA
CASSLPGFYEQYF
TGTGCCAGCAGCCTTCCGGGGTTCTACGAGCAGTACTTC
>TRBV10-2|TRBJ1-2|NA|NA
CASSPGGNYGYTF
TGCGCCAGCAGCCCGGGGGGCAACTATGGCTACACCTTC
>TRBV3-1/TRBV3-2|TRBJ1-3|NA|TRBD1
CASSPGQAFSGNTIYF
TGTGCCAGCAGCCCCGGACAGGCCTTCTCTGGAAACACCATATATTTT
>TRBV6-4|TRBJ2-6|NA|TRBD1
CASWGQGGPGANVLTF
TGTGCCAGCTGGGGACAGGGGGGGCCTGGGGCCAACGTCCTGACTTTC
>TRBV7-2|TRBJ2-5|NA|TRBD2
CASSLPPLAVLDRETQYF
TGTGCCAGCAGCCTCCCTCCCCTAGCGGTCCTGGACCGAGAGACCCAGTACTTC
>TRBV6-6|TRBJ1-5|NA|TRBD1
CASRGTGLSNQPQHF
TGTGCCAGCAGGGGGACAGGGCTTAGCAATCAGCCCCAGCATTTT
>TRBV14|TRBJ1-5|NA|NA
CASTETGAGQPQHF
TGTGCCAGCACCGAGACAGGTGCGGGTCAGCCCCAGCATTTT
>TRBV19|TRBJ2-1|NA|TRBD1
CASSILLVQGNEQFF
TGTGCCAGTAGTATTTTGTTAGTACAGGGGAACGAGCAGTTCTTC